This is a list of T cell receptor beta chains from one sample in a study of blood T cell repertoires in COVID-19. Sequenced by immunoSEQ multiplex PCR; TCRdb stores in-frame clones only, minus some. The sample contains about 190,000 clones, about nine tenths of which appear only once. Sequencing input: peripheral blood. These receptors came from a man younger than 40 with acute or convalescent COVID-19. Both conserved end residues are part of each CDR3. Each record gives: D gene, clone size, V gene, J gene, CDR3 DNA, CDR3 protein. D genes are given only for firm matches. Clone size is shown for a subset of rows, as once, few, many or a class of expanded clone.

TRBD1	.	TRBV10-2	TRBJ1-3	TGCGCCAGCAAAGGACAGGGGGGCGGAAACACCATATATTTT	CASKGQGGGNTIYF
.	.	TRBV29-1	TRBJ1-2	TGCAGCGTTCAAGGGTTAGGGGAATCGAACTATGGCTACACCTTC	CSVQGLGESNYGYTF
TRBD1	.	TRBV6-5	TRBJ1-2	TGTGCCAGCAGTCCCTTCTTGACAGGGGGCTATGGCTACACCTTC	CASSPFLTGGYGYTF
.	.	TRBV30	TRBJ1-2	TGTGCCTGGAGTGGAGATTATGGCTACACCTTC	CAWSGDYGYTF
TRBD1	few	TRBV5-1	TRBJ1-2	TGCGCCAGCAGCGCCGGACAGGGGGCGGAGGGCTACACCTTC	CASSAGQGAEGYTF
TRBD1	once	TRBV28	TRBJ1-2	TGTGCCGGGGGACAGTCGGTCTATGGCTACACCTTC	CAGGQSVYGYTF
TRBD1	once	TRBV5-1	TRBJ2-5	TGCGCCAGCAGCCCGGGACAGCGACGCTGGTCCCAGTACTTC	CASSPGQRRWSQYF
.	.	TRBV7-8	TRBJ2-7	TGTGCCAGCAGCCTACAGGGCCAGATCTCCTACGAGCAGTACTTC	CASSLQGQISYEQYF
.	.	TRBV5-1	TRBJ1-1	TGCGCCAGCAGCTTCGGACAGACGAACACTGAAGCTTTCTTT	CASSFGQTNTEAFF
TRBD2	once	TRBV10-3	TRBJ2-7	TGTGCCATCAGTGACACGGGGGGTCGGGACGAGCAGTACTTC	CAISDTGGRDEQYF
.	.	TRBV4-1	TRBJ1-5	TGCGCCAGCAGCCCCAACGATAACCGGGACAATCAGCCCCAGCATTTT	CASSPNDNRDNQPQHF
TRBD1	.	TRBV5-4	TRBJ2-7	TGTGCCAGCAGCAGTTACAGGGGTGGTTACGAGCAGTACTTC	CASSSYRGGYEQYF